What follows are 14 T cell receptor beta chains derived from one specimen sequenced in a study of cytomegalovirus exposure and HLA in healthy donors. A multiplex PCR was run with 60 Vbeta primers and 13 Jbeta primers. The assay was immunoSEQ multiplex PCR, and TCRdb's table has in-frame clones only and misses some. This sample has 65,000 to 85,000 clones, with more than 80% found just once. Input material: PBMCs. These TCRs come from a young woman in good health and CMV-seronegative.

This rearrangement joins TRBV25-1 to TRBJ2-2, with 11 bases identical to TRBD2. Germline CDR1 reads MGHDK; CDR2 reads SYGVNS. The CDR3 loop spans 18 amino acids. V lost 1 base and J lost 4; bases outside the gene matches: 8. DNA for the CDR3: TGTGCCAGCAGTGAATCAGTGGATAGCGGGAGGGGCACCGGGGAGCTGTTTTTT. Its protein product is CASSESVDSGRGTGELFF. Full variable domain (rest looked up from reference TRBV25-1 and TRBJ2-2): EADIYQTPRYLVIGTGKKITLECSQTMGHDKMYWYQQDPGMELHLIHYSYGVNSTEKGDLSSESTVSRIRTEHFPLTLESARPSHTSQYLCASSESVDSGRGTGELFFGEGSRLTVL.

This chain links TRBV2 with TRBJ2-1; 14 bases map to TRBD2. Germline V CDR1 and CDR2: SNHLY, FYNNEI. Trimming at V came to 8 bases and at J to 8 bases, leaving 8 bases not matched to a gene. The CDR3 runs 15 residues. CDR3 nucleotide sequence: TGTGCCAGCCAATGGGGGACTAGCGGGAGTTATGAGCAGTTCTTC. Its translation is CASQWGTSGSYEQFF. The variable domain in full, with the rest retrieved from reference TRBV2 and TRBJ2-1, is EPEVTQTPSHQVTQMGQEVILRCVPISNHLYFYWYRQILGQKVEFLVSFYNNEISEKSEIFDDQFSVERPDGSNFTLKIRSTKLEDSAMYFCASQWGTSGSYEQFFGPGTRLTVL.

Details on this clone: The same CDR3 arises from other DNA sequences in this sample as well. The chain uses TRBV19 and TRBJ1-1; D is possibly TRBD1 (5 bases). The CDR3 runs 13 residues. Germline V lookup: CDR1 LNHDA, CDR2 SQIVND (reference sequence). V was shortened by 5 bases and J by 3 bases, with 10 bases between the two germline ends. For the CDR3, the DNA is TGTGCCAGTAGTCCGACAGTTTACACTGAAGCTTTCTTT. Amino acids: CASSPTVYTEAFF.

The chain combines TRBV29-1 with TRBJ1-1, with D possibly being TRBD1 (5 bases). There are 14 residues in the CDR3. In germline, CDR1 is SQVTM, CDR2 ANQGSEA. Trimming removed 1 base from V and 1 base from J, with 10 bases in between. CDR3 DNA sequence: TGCAGCGTTGAAGGACAGCATTCGAACACTGAAGCTTTCTTT. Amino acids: CSVEGQHSNTEAFF. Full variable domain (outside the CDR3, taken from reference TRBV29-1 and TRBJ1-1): SAVISQKPSRDICQRGTSLTIQCQVDSQVTMMFWYRQQPGQSLTLIATANQGSEATYESGFVIDKFPISRPNLTFSTLTVSNMSPEDSSIYLCSVEGQHSNTEAFFGQGTRLTVV.

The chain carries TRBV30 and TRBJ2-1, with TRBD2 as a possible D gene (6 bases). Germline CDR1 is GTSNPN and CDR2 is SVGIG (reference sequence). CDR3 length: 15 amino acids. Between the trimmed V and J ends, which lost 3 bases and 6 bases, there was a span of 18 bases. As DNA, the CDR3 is TGTGCCTGGAGCCCGGGACTCTTCAAACGCAATGAGCAGTTCTTC. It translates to CAWSPGLFKRNEQFF.

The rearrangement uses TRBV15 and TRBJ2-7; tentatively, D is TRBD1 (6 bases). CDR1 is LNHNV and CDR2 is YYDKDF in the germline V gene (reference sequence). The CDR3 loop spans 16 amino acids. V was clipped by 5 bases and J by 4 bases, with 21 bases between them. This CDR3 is CATSAPGDTRAYEQYF. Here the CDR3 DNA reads TGTGCCACCAGCGCCCCTGGGGACACGCGGGCGTACGAGCAGTACTTC.

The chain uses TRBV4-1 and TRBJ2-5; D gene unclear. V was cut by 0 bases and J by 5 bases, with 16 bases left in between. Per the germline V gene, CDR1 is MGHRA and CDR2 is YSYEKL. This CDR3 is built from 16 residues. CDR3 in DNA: TGCGCCAGCAGCCAAGAATCCGAGACACCGTTCGAGACCCAGTACTTC. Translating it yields CASSQESETPFETQYF.

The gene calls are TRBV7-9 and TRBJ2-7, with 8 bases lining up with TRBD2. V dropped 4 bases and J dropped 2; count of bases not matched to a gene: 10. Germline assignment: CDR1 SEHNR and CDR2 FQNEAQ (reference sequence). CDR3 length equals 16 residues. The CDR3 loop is CASSSEAGGTTYEQYF. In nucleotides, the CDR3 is TGTGCCAGCAGCTCGGAGGCGGGGGGCACAACCTACGAGCAGTACTTC.

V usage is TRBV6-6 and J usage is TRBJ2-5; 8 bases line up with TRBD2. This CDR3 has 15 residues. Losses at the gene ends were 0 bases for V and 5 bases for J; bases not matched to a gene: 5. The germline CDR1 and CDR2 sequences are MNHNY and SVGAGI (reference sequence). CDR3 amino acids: CASSYSPSGGETQYF. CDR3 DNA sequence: TGTGCCAGCAGTTACTCCCCCTCGGGAGGGGAGACCCAGTACTTC.

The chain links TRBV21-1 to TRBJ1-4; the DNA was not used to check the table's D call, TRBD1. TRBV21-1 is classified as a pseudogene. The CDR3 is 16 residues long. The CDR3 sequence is CASSIGKGAIDEKLFF. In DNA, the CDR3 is TGTGCCAGCAGCATAGGGAAGGGGGCGATTGATGAAAAACTGTTTTTT.

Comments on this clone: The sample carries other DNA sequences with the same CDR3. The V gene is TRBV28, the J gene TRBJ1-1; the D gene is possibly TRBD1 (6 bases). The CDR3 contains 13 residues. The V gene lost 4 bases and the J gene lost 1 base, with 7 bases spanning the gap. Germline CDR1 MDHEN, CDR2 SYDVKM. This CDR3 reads CASSSGQNTEAFF. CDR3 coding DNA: TGTGCCAGCAGTTCGGGACAGAACACTGAAGCTTTCTTT.

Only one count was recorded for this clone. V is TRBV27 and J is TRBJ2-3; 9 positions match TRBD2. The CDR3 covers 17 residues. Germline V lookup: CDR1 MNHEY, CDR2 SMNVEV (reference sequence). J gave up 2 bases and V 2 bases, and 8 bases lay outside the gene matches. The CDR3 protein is CASSLIAGVPFTDTQYF. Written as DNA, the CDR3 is TGTGCCAGCAGTTTAATAGCGGGAGTCCCCTTCACAGATACGCAGTATTTT.

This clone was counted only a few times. CDR3: CASSKQGTNEKLFF. CDR3 in DNA: TGTGCCAGCAGTAAACAGGGGACTAATGAAAAACTGTTTTTT. This rearrangement joins TRBV28 to TRBJ1-4; 7 bases line up with TRBD1. CDR1 is MDHEN, CDR2 SYDVKM, per germline. This CDR3 has 14 amino acids. V trimming: 5 bases; J trimming: 2 bases; junction bases outside the gene matches: 2.

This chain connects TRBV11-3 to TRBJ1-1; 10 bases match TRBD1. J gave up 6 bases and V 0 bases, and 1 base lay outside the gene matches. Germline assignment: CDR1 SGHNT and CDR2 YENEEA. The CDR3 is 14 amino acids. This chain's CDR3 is CASSLEGQGAEAFF. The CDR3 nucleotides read TGTGCCAGCAGCTTAGAAGGACAGGGGGCTGAAGCTTTCTTT.